Following are 14 T cell receptor beta chains from one sample sequenced in a study of cytomegalovirus exposure and HLA in healthy donors. The PCR contained 60 Vbeta and 13 Jbeta primers. Some clones are missing from TCRdb's copy, which holds only in-frame ones; the method was immunoSEQ multiplex PCR. The table records 100,000 to 150,000 clones, around 78% of them present only once. The sample taken for sequencing was PBMCs. All receptors derive from a man in his forties or fifties in good health and CMV-seronegative.

The chain has TRBV6-1 and TRBJ2-7, with TRBD1 identical over 11 bases. With V trimmed by 0 bases and J by 2 bases, 6 bases remained unmatched. The CDR3 runs 17 residues. Germline CDR1 MNHNS, CDR2 SASEGT. The CDR3 coding sequence is TGTGCCAGCAGTGAAGCGCTTCGGGACAGGGGGACCTACGAGCAGTACTTC. It encodes CASSEALRDRGTYEQYF.

The chain uses TRBV4-2 and TRBJ2-2; 9 nucleotides align to TRBD2. The germline V gene encodes CDR1 LGHNA and CDR2 YNFKEQ. V was clipped by 5 bases and J by 3 bases; unmatched bases: 7. The CDR3 covers 16 residues. This CDR3 reads CASSRAGGPDTGELFF. In nucleotides, the CDR3 is TGTGCCAGCAGCAGGGCGGGGGGGCCTGACACCGGGGAGCTGTTTTTT.

V and J are TRBV7-2 and TRBJ1-6, with 11 bases lining up with TRBD1. The germline V gene encodes CDR1 SGHTA and CDR2 FQGNSA. The CDR3 runs 15 residues. V shed 5 bases and J 6 bases; nucleotides not matched to a gene: 3. The DNA for the CDR3 is TGTGCCAGCAGCCCTGGGACAGGGGGTAATTCACCCCTCCACTTT. The encoded protein is CASSPGTGGNSPLHF. Complete variable domain (other parts from reference TRBV7-2 and TRBJ1-6): GAGVSQSPSNKVTEKGKDVELRCDPISGHTALYWYRQSLGQGLEFLIYFQGNSAPDKSGLPSDRFSAERTGGSVSTLTIQRTQQEDSAVYLCASSPGTGGNSPLHFGNGTRLTVT.

The chain carries TRBV9 and TRBJ2-1; D unresolved. The CDR3 length is 14 residues. V was clipped by 0 bases and J by 5 bases, with 9 bases between them. Germline V gene sequence: CDR1 SGDLS, CDR2 YYNGEE. This CDR3 reads CASSVGNYNNEQFF. The CDR3 DNA reads as TGTGCCAGCAGCGTAGGTAACTATAACAATGAGCAGTTCTTC.

The table lists this clone with a count of one. V and J are TRBV27 and TRBJ1-1; TRBD1 is a possible D gene (5 bases). V was clipped by 6 bases and J by 3 bases, with 11 bases between them. The CDR3 covers 13 residues. Germline CDR1 is MNHEY and CDR2 is SMNVEV (reference sequence). The CDR3 loop is CASRHLGDTEAFF. CDR3 DNA: TGTGCCAGCAGACACCTAGGGGACACTGAAGCTTTCTTT.

As regards this clone: An end of the junction does not agree with germline; a read error may underlie this. The chain couples TRBV13 to TRBJ2-5, with TRBD1 matching 8 bases. CDR3 length equals 17 residues. CDR1 is PRHDT and CDR2 is FYEKMQ in the germline V gene (reference sequence). CDR3 residues: CASSLVRDRRGQGTQYF. The CDR3 DNA is TGTGCCAGCAGCTTAGTGCGGGACAGGAGGGGTCAAGGGACCCAGTACTTC.

The chain combines TRBV4-1 with TRBJ1-4; 12 bases are a match to TRBD1. Trimming took 4 bases from V and 7 from J; bases not matched to a gene: 4. This CDR3 region has 15 residues. The germline V gene encodes CDR1 MGHRA and CDR2 YSYEKL. CDR3 in amino acids: CASSPGTGGFEKLFF. For the CDR3, the DNA is TGCGCCAGCAGCCCTGGGACAGGGGGCTTTGAAAAACTGTTTTTT.

Concerning this clone: Since no conserved phenylalanine or tryptophan closes the CDR3, a read error is the likely cause. No DNA is shown, since the ends of the CDR3 on it are uncertain; the CDR3 is the one TCRdb lists. The J gene is TRBJ1-2, the V gene TRBV2. CDR1 is SNHLY and CDR2 is FYNNEI in the germline V gene. The CDR3 has 9 residues if both end residues are counted. CDR3 loop: CASSDAGVV.

J is TRBJ2-6 and V is TRBV5-5, with TRBD2 matching over 7 bases. Germline loops: CDR1 SGHKS, CDR2 YYEKEE (reference sequence). The V segment lost 1 base and the J segment 5 bases; nucleotides outside the gene matches: 6. This CDR3 region has 16 residues. CDR3 loop: CASSLPGTMRANVLTF. The CDR3 coding sequence is TGTGCCAGCAGCTTGCCAGGGACTATGAGGGCCAACGTCCTGACTTTC.

This clone was detected once. The V call is TRBV28, the J call TRBJ1-5; tentative D call: TRBD1 (5 bases). This CDR3 is 15 amino acids long. CDR1 and CDR2 from the germline V gene are MDHEN and SYDVKM. Trimming shortened V by 6 bases and J by 0 bases, and 12 bases separated the two germline ends. The CDR3 loop is CASSTQVYSNQPQHF. Here the CDR3 DNA reads TGTGCCAGCAGCACACAGGTATATAGCAATCAGCCCCAGCATTTT. The whole variable domain, remainder taken from reference TRBV28 and TRBJ1-5, is DVKVTQSSRYLVKRTGEKVFLECVQDMDHENMFWYRQDPGLGLRLIYFSYDVKMKEKGDIPEGYSVSREKKERFSLILESASTNQTSMYLCASSTQVYSNQPQHFGDGTRLSIL.

The rearrangement joins TRBV5-1 to TRBJ2-2; the match to TRBD1 covers 11 bases. Germline CDR1 is SGHRS and CDR2 is YFSETQ. The V and J ends lost 3 bases and 2 bases, in that order; junction bases with no gene match: 6. The CDR3 has 17 amino acids. The CDR3 bases are TGCGCCAGCAGCTCCAAACGGACAGGGGGCAACACCGGGGAGCTGTTTTTT. It encodes CASSSKRTGGNTGELFF.

This chain connects TRBV7-9 to TRBJ1-1; D unresolved. This CDR3 is built from 13 residues. With 6 bases removed from V and 0 bases from J, the gap between germline ends came to 8 bases. CDR1 is SEHNR, CDR2 FQNEAQ, per germline (reference sequence). CDR3 amino acids: CASRESLNTEAFF. The DNA of the CDR3 is TGTGCCAGCAGGGAGTCGCTGAACACTGAAGCTTTCTTT.

The V call is TRBV11-2, the J call TRBJ1-5; 8 nucleotides match TRBD1. V gave up 4 bases and J gave up 4 bases; unmatched junction bases: 6. This CDR3 spans 15 amino acids. The germline gives CDR1 SGHAT, CDR2 FQNNGV. CDR3 nucleotides: TGTGCCAGCAGCTCGGGGACAGGCTTTAATCAGCCCCAGCATTTT. Its protein is CASSSGTGFNQPQHF.

This chain uses TRBV5-5 with TRBJ1-5; tentatively, D is TRBD1 (5 bases). Looked up from germline, CDR1 is SGHKS and CDR2 is YYEKEE (reference sequence). The CDR3 is made up of 13 amino acids. The V gene lost 3 bases and the J gene lost 4 bases, with 8 bases spanning the gap. Here the CDR3 reads CASSYQGNQPQHF. The DNA of the CDR3 is TGTGCCAGCAGCTATCAGGGAAATCAGCCCCAGCATTTT.